This TCR beta chain was sequenced in a study of shared clonotypes between healthy human individuals. Study observations and caveats: Clonotypes which were not shared had lower generation probabilities than clonotypes that all four donors shared. Measured sharing among donors was expected to vary with sequencing depth.

Note on this clone: Its cognate antigen is unknown.

The junction had 10 bases not matched to a gene; V was cut back by 5 bases and J by 9 bases. Per the germline V gene, CDR1 is SGDLS and CDR2 is YYNGEE. The CDR3 sequence is 14 residues long. Once extracted for a subset, genomic DNA was divided evenly among several immunoSEQ plates. Profiling relied on immunoSEQ multiplex PCR, and the TCRdb table lists in-frame clones only, not all of them. The sample records millions of clones, about 95% being singletons. Naive-designated CD8 cells lacked CD45RO, were positively enriched for CCR7, and omitted terminally differentiated effector memory CD45RA+ cells. Adult Caucasians living in Nashville, Tennessee made up all of the donors.

The source is a man aged 18 to 29 in good health. The V and J genes are TRBV9 and TRBJ2-1; 8 bases are a match to TRBD2. The sample consisted of naive CD8+ T cells sorted from blood. The CDR3 nucleotides read TGTGCCAGCAGTAACGGGGGGGCCCAATTTGAGCAGTTCTTC. Protein: CASSNGGAQFEQFF.